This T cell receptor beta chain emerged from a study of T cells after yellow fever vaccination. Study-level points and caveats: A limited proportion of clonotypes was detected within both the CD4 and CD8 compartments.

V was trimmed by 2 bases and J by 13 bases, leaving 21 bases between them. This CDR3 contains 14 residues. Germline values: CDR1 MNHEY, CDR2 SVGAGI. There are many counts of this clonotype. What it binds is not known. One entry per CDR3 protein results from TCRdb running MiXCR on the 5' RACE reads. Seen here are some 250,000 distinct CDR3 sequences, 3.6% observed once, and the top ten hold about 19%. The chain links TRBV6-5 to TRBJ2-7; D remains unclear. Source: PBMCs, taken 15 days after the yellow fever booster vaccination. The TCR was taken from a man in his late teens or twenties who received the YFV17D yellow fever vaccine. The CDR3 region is CASSYAFSAPGRYF. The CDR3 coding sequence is TGTGCCAGCAGTTACGCATTCTCCGCACCGGGTCGCTACTTC.